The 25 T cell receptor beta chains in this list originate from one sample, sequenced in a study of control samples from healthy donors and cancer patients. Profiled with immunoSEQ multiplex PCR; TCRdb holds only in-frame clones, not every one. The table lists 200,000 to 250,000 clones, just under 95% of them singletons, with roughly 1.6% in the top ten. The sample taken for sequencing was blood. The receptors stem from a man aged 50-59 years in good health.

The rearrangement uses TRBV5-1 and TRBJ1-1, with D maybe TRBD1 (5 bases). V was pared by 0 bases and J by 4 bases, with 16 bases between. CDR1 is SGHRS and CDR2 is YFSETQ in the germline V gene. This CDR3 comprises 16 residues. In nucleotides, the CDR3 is TGCGCCAGCAGCTTGGGTCCTTTCAACGGGGGCACTGAAGCTTTCTTT. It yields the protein CASSLGPFNGGTEAFF.

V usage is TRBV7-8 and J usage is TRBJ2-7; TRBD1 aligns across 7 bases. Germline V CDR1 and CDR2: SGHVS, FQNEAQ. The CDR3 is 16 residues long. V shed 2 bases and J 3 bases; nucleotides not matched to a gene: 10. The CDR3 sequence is CASSLPTGALDYEQYF. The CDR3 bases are TGTGCCAGCAGCTTACCAACAGGGGCTCTAGACTACGAGCAGTACTTC. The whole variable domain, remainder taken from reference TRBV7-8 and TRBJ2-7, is GAGVSQSPRYKVAKRGQDVALRCDPISGHVSLFWYQQALGQGPEFLTYFQNEAQLDKSGLPSDRFFAERPEGSVSTLKIQRTQQEDSAVYLCASSLPTGALDYEQYFGPGTRLTVT.

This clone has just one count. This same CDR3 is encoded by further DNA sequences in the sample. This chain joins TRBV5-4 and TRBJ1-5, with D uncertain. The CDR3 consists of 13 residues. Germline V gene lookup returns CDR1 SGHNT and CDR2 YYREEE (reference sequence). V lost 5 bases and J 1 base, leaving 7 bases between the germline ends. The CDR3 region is CASSQDSNQPQHF. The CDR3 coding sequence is TGTGCCAGCAGTCAGGACAGCAATCAGCCCCAGCATTTT.

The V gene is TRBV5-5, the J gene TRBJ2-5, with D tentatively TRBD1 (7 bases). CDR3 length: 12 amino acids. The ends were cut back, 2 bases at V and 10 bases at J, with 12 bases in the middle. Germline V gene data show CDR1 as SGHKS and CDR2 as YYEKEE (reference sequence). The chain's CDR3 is CASSFGRGDQYF. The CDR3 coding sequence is TGTGCCAGCAGCTTCGGCAGGGGGGACCAGTACTTC.

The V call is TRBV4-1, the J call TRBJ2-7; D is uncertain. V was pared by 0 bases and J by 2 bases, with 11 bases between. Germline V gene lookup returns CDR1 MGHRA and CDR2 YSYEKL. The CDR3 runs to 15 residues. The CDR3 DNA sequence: TGCGCCAGCAGCCAAGATCACACCGTGACCTACGAGCAGTACTTC. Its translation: CASSQDHTVTYEQYF.

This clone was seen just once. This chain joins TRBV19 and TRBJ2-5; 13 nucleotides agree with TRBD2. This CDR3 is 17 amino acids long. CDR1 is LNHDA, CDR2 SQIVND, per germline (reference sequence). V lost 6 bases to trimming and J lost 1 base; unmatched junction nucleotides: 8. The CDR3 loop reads CASSRTSGGAPQETQYF. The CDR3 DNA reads TGTGCCAGTAGCCGAACTAGCGGGGGGGCGCCCCAAGAGACCCAGTACTTC.

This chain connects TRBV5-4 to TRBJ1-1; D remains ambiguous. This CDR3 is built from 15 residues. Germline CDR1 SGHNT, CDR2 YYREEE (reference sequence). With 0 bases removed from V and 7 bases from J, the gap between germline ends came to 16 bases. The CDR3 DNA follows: TGTGCCAGCAGCTTGGGAGCCACGGCAGGCATTGAAGCTTTCTTT. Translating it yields CASSLGATAGIEAFF.

The CDR3: CASSRDSNEKLFF. For the CDR3, the DNA is TGTGCCAGCTCACGAGACAGTAATGAAAAACTGTTTTTT. V gene TRBV18 combines with J gene TRBJ1-4, with D possibly matching TRBD1 (5 bases). Germline CDR1 and CDR2: KGHSH and LQKENI. The CDR3 runs to 13 residues. V was pared by 4 bases and J by 4 bases, with 7 bases between.

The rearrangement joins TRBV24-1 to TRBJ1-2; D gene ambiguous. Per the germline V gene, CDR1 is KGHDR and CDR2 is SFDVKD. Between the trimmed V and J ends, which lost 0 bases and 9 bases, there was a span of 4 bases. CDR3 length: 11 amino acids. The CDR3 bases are TGTGCCACCAGTGATTTGCAAAGCTACACCTTC. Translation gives CATSDLQSYTF.

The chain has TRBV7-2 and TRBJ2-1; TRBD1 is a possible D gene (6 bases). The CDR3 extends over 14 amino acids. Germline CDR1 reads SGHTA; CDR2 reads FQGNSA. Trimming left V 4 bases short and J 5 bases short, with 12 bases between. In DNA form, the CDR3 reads TGTGCCAGCAGCTCCGGGACATTTAACAATGAGCAGTTCTTC. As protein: CASSSGTFNNEQFF.

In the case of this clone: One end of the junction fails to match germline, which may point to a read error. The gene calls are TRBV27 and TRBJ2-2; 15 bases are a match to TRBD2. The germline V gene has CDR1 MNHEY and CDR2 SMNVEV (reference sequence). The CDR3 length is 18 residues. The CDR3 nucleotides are TGTGCCAGCAGTTTATCCGGACTAGCGGGGGGGCGGACCGGGGAGCTGCTTTTT. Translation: CASSLSGLAGGRTGELLF.

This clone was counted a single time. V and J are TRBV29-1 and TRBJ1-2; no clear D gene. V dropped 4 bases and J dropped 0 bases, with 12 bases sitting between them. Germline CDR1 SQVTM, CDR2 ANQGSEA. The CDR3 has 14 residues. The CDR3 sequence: CSVGAFDTNYGYTF. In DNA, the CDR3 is TGCAGCGTTGGCGCCTTTGACACTAACTATGGCTACACCTTC. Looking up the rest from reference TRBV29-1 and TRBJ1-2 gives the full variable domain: SAVISQKPSRDICQRGTSLTIQCQVDSQVTMMFWYRQQPGQSLTLIATANQGSEATYESGFVIDKFPISRPNLTFSTLTVSNMSPEDSSIYLCSVGAFDTNYGYTFGSGTRLTVV.

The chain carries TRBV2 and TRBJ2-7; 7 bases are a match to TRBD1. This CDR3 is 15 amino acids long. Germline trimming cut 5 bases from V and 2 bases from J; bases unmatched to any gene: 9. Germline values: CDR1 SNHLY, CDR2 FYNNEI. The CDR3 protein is CASSINRGTPYEQYF. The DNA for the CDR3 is TGTGCCAGCAGTATAAACAGGGGAACCCCCTACGAGCAGTACTTC.

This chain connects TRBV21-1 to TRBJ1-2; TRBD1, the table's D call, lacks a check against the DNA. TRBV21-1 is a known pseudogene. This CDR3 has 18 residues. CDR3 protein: CASTKGINNRGAICGYTF. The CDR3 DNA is TGTGCCAGCACCAAGGGGATTAATAACAGGGGCGCGATCTGTGGCTACACCTTC.

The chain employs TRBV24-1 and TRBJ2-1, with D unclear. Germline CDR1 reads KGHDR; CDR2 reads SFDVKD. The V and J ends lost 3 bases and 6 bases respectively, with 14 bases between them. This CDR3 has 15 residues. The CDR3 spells CATSDPVLRPNEQFF. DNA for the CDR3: TGTGCCACCAGTGATCCTGTCTTGAGGCCCAATGAGCAGTTCTTC.

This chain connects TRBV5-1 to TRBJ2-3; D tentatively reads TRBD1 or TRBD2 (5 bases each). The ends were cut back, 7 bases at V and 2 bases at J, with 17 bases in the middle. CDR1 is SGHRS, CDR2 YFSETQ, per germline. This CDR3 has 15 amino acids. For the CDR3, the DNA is TGCGCCAGCCAAACCGGGACGCTATACACAGATACGCAGTATTTT. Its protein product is CASQTGTLYTDTQYF.

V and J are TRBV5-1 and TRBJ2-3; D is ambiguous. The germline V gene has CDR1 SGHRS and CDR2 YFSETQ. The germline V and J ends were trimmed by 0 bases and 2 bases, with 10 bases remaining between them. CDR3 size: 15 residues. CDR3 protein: CASSLVGQITDTQYF. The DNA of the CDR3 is TGCGCCAGCAGCTTGGTAGGTCAGATCACAGATACGCAGTATTTT.

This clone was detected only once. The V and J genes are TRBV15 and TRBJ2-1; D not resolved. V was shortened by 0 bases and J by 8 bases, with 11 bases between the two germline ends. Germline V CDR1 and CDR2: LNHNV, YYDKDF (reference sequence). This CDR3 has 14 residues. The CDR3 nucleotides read TGTGCCACCAGCAGAGATCTAATTGGTTATGAGCAGTTCTTC. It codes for CATSRDLIGYEQFF.

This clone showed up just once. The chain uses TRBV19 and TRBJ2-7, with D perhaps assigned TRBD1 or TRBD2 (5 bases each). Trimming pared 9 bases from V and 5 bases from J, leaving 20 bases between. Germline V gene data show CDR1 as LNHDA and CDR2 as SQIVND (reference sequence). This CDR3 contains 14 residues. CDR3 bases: TGTGCCAGCCATCCGCGAGGGGCGCGGGACGAGCAGTACGTC. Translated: CASHPRGARDEQYV.

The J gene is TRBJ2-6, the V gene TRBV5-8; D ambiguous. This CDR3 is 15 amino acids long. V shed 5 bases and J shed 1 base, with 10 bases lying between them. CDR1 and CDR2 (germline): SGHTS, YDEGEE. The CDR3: CASRLPGSGANVLTF. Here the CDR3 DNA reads TGTGCCAGCAGATTACCAGGTTCTGGGGCCAACGTCCTGACTTTC.

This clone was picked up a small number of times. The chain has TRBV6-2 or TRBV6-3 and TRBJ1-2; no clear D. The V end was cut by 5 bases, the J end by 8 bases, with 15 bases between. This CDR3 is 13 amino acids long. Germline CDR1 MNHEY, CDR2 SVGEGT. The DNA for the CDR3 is TGTGCCAGCAGTCAGGTCCCCCTGTCGGGCTACACCTTC. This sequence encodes CASSQVPLSGYTF.

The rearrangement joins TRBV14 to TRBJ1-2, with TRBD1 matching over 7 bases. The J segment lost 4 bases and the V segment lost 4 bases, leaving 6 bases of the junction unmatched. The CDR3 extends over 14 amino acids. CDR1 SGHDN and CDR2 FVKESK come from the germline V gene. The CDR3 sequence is CASSRQGVSYGYTF. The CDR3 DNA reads TGTGCCAGCAGCCGGCAGGGGGTGAGCTATGGCTACACCTTC.

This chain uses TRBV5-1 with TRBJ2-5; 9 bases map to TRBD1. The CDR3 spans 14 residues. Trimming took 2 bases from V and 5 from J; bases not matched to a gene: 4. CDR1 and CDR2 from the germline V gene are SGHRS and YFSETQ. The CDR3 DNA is TGCGCCAGCAGCTTCCACGGACAGGGGGAGACCCAGTACTTC. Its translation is CASSFHGQGETQYF.

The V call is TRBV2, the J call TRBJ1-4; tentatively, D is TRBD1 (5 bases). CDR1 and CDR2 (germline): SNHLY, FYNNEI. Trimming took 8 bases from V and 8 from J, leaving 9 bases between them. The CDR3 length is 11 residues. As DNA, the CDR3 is TGTGCCAGCGGGGCAGAAGAAAAACTGTTTTTT. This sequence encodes CASGAEEKLFF.

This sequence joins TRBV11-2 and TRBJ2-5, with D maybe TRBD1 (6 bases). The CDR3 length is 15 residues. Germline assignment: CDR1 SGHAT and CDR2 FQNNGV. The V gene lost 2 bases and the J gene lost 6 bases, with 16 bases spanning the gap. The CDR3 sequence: CASSLQDSLSKTQYF. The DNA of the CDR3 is TGTGCCAGCAGCTTACAGGACAGTCTTTCGAAGACCCAGTACTTC.